This T cell receptor (beta chain) was found in a study of T cell changes during pregnancy in multiple sclerosis. Generated by immunoSEQ multiplex PCR, the TCRdb table keeps only in-frame clones and is missing some. Counted here are some 90,000 clones, 92% occurring once; the ten biggest clones make up more than 1.5%. This CDR3 is 14 amino acids long. V gave up 3 bases and J gave up 9 bases; unmatched junction bases: 7. Germline V CDR1 and CDR2: MGHDK, SYGVNS. The starting material was peripheral blood, obtained in the first trimester of pregnancy. This TCR was sampled from a female donor with multiple sclerosis, enrolled in a pregnancy study. The chain carries TRBV25-1 and TRBJ2-1; the match to TRBD2 covers 8 bases. CDR3 in amino acids: CASSERAGGGEQFF. CDR3 DNA sequence: TGTGCCAGCAGTGAGCGGGCGGGAGGTGGTGAGCAGTTCTTC.